This is a list of T cell receptor beta chains from one sample in a study of T cell changes during pregnancy in multiple sclerosis. Clones were read by immunoSEQ multiplex PCR, and TCRdb kept only the in-frame ones, dropping some. Of under 65,000 clones listed, around 90% are singletons. Sequenced here: CD4+ T cells from peripheral blood mononuclear cells, sampled in the third trimester of pregnancy. The receptors shown here come from a female donor with multiple sclerosis, enrolled in a pregnancy study. Both conserved end residues are part of each CDR3. The D gene is left open where the match is weak. The size field is filled for only some rows; it gives once, few, many or a size class.

cdr3_nt: TGTGCCATTGACAGGGAGGCGGACTATGGCTACACCTTC; cdr3_aa: CAIDREADYGYTF; d_call: TRBD1; clone_size: once; v_call: TRBV10-3; j_call: TRBJ1-2
cdr3_nt: TGTGCCAGCAGTGAAGGGCCAAGTCAGGGCGGCTACGAGCAGTACTTC; cdr3_aa: CASSEGPSQGGYEQYF; d_call: NA; clone_size: NA; v_call: TRBV6-1; j_call: TRBJ2-7
cdr3_nt: TGTGCCAGCAGTGATACCGGGAGCGCTTACAATGAGCAGTTCTTC; cdr3_aa: CASSDTGSAYNEQFF; d_call: NA; clone_size: NA; v_call: TRBV6-1; j_call: TRBJ2-1
cdr3_nt: TGTGCCAGCAGTGAAGTGGGGGACAGTTATGGCTACACCTTC; cdr3_aa: CASSEVGDSYGYTF; d_call: TRBD1; clone_size: NA; v_call: TRBV6-1; j_call: TRBJ1-2
cdr3_nt: TGTGCCAGCAGCTTTGATCGGGGGGCATTTGGAAACACCATATATTTT; cdr3_aa: CASSFDRGAFGNTIYF; d_call: NA; clone_size: NA; v_call: TRBV7-9; j_call: TRBJ1-3
cdr3_nt: TGCGCCAGCAGTCTTGGACAGGGCCTCTCTGGGGCCAACGTCCTGACTTTC; cdr3_aa: CASSLGQGLSGANVLTF; d_call: TRBD1; clone_size: NA; v_call: TRBV23-1; j_call: TRBJ2-6
cdr3_nt: TGTGCCAGCTCACTCAATTTGGACAGCACCTACAATGAGCAGTTCTTC; cdr3_aa: CASSLNLDSTYNEQFF; d_call: NA; clone_size: once; v_call: TRBV18; j_call: TRBJ2-1
cdr3_nt: TGTGCCAGCAGCGGCAGGGGTGAGCAGTTCTTC; cdr3_aa: CASSGRGEQFF; d_call: NA; clone_size: NA; v_call: TRBV7-9; j_call: TRBJ2-1
cdr3_nt: TGTGCCACCGGGGGGGGCCCGAACACTGAAGCTTTCTTT; cdr3_aa: CATGGGPNTEAFF; d_call: NA; clone_size: NA; v_call: TRBV7-6; j_call: TRBJ1-1
cdr3_nt: TGTGCCAGCAGCTTAGACAGGGCTAATGAAAAACTGTTTTTT; cdr3_aa: CASSLDRANEKLFF; d_call: NA; clone_size: NA; v_call: TRBV7-2; j_call: TRBJ1-4
cdr3_nt: TGTGCCAGCAGTGGTCCGGGACAGGGGGCCTACGAGCAGTACTTC; cdr3_aa: CASSGPGQGAYEQYF; d_call: TRBD1; clone_size: NA; v_call: TRBV25-1; j_call: TRBJ2-7
cdr3_nt: TGTGCCAGCAGCCCCGGGACTAGCGGAAACAATGAGCAGTTCTTC; cdr3_aa: CASSPGTSGNNEQFF; d_call: TRBD2; clone_size: NA; v_call: TRBV7-3; j_call: TRBJ2-1
cdr3_nt: TGTGCCAGCCGGTCGGGGACAGTCATGAACACTGAAGCTTTCTTT; cdr3_aa: CASRSGTVMNTEAFF; d_call: TRBD1; clone_size: NA; v_call: TRBV11-2; j_call: TRBJ1-1
cdr3_nt: TGTGCCAGCAGCGATCAGGGGAGCAATCAGCCCCAGCATTTT; cdr3_aa: CASSDQGSNQPQHF; d_call: NA; clone_size: NA; v_call: TRBV6-5; j_call: TRBJ1-5
cdr3_nt: TGTGCCAGCAGCTTGCAGGGGGCTTCCTACGAGCAGTACTTC; cdr3_aa: CASSLQGASYEQYF; d_call: TRBD1; clone_size: NA; v_call: TRBV7-6; j_call: TRBJ2-7
cdr3_nt: TGTGCCAGCAGCTTGGTGGGCCGGGGGGGCGATGAGCAGTTCTTC; cdr3_aa: CASSLVGRGGDEQFF; d_call: TRBD2; clone_size: NA; v_call: TRBV5-4; j_call: TRBJ2-1
cdr3_nt: TGTGCCAGCAGTGAAGCCGGCGGGGGGGCCGTTCTTGGGCAGTACTTC; cdr3_aa: CASSEAGGGAVLGQYF; d_call: TRBD2; clone_size: NA; v_call: TRBV6-1; j_call: TRBJ2-7
cdr3_nt: TGTGCCAGTAGTATACGCGGGGGTAGCAATCAGCCCCAGCATTTT; cdr3_aa: CASSIRGGSNQPQHF; d_call: NA; clone_size: NA; v_call: TRBV19; j_call: TRBJ1-5
cdr3_nt: TGTGCCAGCAGCTTTTACTGGCGTGCGGGGGGTTCCCACCAAGAGACCCAGTACTTC; cdr3_aa: CASSFYWRAGGSHQETQYF; d_call: TRBD2; clone_size: NA; v_call: TRBV7-8; j_call: TRBJ2-5
cdr3_nt: TGTGCCAGCAGTACGGGAAGGAACACTGAAGCTTTCTTT; cdr3_aa: CASSTGRNTEAFF; d_call: NA; clone_size: NA; v_call: TRBV6-1; j_call: TRBJ1-1
cdr3_nt: TGTGCCAGCAGCCCACGGACAGAGAACACTGAAGCTTTCTTT; cdr3_aa: CASSPRTENTEAFF; d_call: NA; clone_size: NA; v_call: TRBV2; j_call: TRBJ1-1
cdr3_nt: TGCGCCAGCAGCTTGGCCGTGGACAGGGGCCCCTACGAGCAGTACTTC; cdr3_aa: CASSLAVDRGPYEQYF; d_call: TRBD1; clone_size: NA; v_call: TRBV5-1; j_call: TRBJ2-7
cdr3_nt: TGCAGTGCTAGAGTTCGGGGTACGCAGTATTTT; cdr3_aa: CSARVRGTQYF; d_call: NA; clone_size: NA; v_call: TRBV20-1; j_call: TRBJ2-3
cdr3_nt: TGCGCCAGCAGCTTGCCCAGGGAGGTGAACACTGAAGCTTTCTTT; cdr3_aa: CASSLPREVNTEAFF; d_call: NA; clone_size: NA; v_call: TRBV5-1; j_call: TRBJ1-1
cdr3_nt: TGCAGCGTTAAAGGGCAGGGGGCAGGTGAGCAGTTCTTC; cdr3_aa: CSVKGQGAGEQFF; d_call: TRBD1; clone_size: medium-sized; v_call: TRBV29-1; j_call: TRBJ2-1
cdr3_nt: TGTGCCATCAGAATGTCGGGGGGCGAACAGCCAGCCGGGGAGCTGTTTTTT; cdr3_aa: CAIRMSGGEQPAGELFF; d_call: NA; clone_size: once; v_call: TRBV10-3; j_call: TRBJ2-2
cdr3_nt: TGTGCCAGCAGTTACGGAACAGGCGGCACTGAAGCTTTCTTT; cdr3_aa: CASSYGTGGTEAFF; d_call: NA; clone_size: NA; v_call: TRBV6-5; j_call: TRBJ1-1
cdr3_nt: TGTGCCAGCAGTACAGGGGCCAGAGGTACGCAGTATTTT; cdr3_aa: CASSTGARGTQYF; d_call: TRBD1; clone_size: NA; v_call: TRBV2; j_call: TRBJ2-3
cdr3_nt: TGTGCCAGCAGCCAACAGGGCCGGCTGAACACTGAAGCTTTCTTT; cdr3_aa: CASSQQGRLNTEAFF; d_call: NA; clone_size: few; v_call: TRBV7-9; j_call: TRBJ1-1
cdr3_nt: TGTGCCAGCAGCTATCGTAGTTTTTATAATTCACCCCTCCACTTT; cdr3_aa: CASSYRSFYNSPLHF; d_call: NA; clone_size: NA; v_call: TRBV27; j_call: TRBJ1-6
cdr3_nt: TGTGCCAACAACAGAGAAAGGAAAGAGCGGGGGCGGGTCTACGAGCAGTACTTC; cdr3_aa: CANNRERKERGRVYEQYF; d_call: TRBD2; clone_size: once; v_call: TRBV5-3; j_call: TRBJ2-7
cdr3_nt: TGCGCCAGCAGCTCCCACGGGACTAGCGGGGGGAGCTCCTACAATGAGCAGTTCTTC; cdr3_aa: CASSSHGTSGGSSYNEQFF; d_call: TRBD2; clone_size: once; v_call: TRBV5-1; j_call: TRBJ2-1
cdr3_nt: TGTGCCAGCTCAACGACTAGCGTTTTGCATGAGCAGTTCTTC; cdr3_aa: CASSTTSVLHEQFF; d_call: TRBD2; clone_size: NA; v_call: TRBV18; j_call: TRBJ2-1
cdr3_nt: TGTGCCAGCAGCCGGGGGGGACAGCGCATTACATGGAACACTGAAGCTTTCTTT; cdr3_aa: CASSRGGQRITWNTEAFF; d_call: TRBD1; clone_size: NA; v_call: TRBV7-2; j_call: TRBJ1-1
cdr3_nt: TGTGCCAGCAGCCTCAGTAGGGGGAACACTGAAGCTTTCTTT; cdr3_aa: CASSLSRGNTEAFF; d_call: NA; clone_size: NA; v_call: TRBV7-2; j_call: TRBJ1-1
cdr3_nt: TGTGCCAGCAGCTTGTGGACAGGGCACTCTGGAAACACCATATATTTT; cdr3_aa: CASSLWTGHSGNTIYF; d_call: TRBD1; clone_size: NA; v_call: TRBV5-6; j_call: TRBJ1-3
cdr3_nt: TGCGCCAGCAGCTTACGACAGGGTGGCTATGGCTACACCTTC; cdr3_aa: CASSLRQGGYGYTF; d_call: TRBD1; clone_size: NA; v_call: TRBV5-1; j_call: TRBJ1-2
cdr3_nt: TGTGCCTCAAGGAGGGGGGGATCCTACGAGCAGTACTTC; cdr3_aa: CASRRGGSYEQYF; d_call: NA; clone_size: once; v_call: TRBV19; j_call: TRBJ2-7
cdr3_nt: TGTGCCAGCAGCTACGAGTTCTATGGCTACACCTTC; cdr3_aa: CASSYEFYGYTF; d_call: NA; clone_size: NA; v_call: TRBV7-9; j_call: TRBJ1-2
cdr3_nt: TGTGCCAGCAGTGAATGGGACAGTTCCTACGAGCAGTACTTC; cdr3_aa: CASSEWDSSYEQYF; d_call: TRBD1; clone_size: NA; v_call: TRBV2; j_call: TRBJ2-7
cdr3_nt: TGTGCCAGCAGCCGCCCGGGACAAGGCTACGAGCAGTACTTC; cdr3_aa: CASSRPGQGYEQYF; d_call: NA; clone_size: NA; v_call: TRBV5-8; j_call: TRBJ2-7
cdr3_nt: TGTGCCAGTAGTACTGGGGCAGACCGGGGGGCCCTCCACTTT; cdr3_aa: CASSTGADRGALHF; d_call: NA; clone_size: NA; v_call: TRBV19; j_call: TRBJ1-6
cdr3_nt: TGCAGCGTTGGGGGGGACGGCTACACCTTC; cdr3_aa: CSVGGDGYTF; d_call: NA; clone_size: NA; v_call: TRBV29-1; j_call: TRBJ1-2
cdr3_nt: TGTGCCAGCAGCCCAGCCGGGACAACATACAATGAGCAGTTCTTC; cdr3_aa: CASSPAGTTYNEQFF; d_call: NA; clone_size: NA; v_call: TRBV9; j_call: TRBJ2-1
cdr3_nt: TGTGCCAGCACCCGGACAAGTGAAGCTTTCTTT; cdr3_aa: CASTRTSEAFF; d_call: NA; clone_size: few; v_call: TRBV2; j_call: TRBJ1-1
cdr3_nt: TGTGCCAGCAGTCTCAGACCGGAGGAAAAACTGTTTTTT; cdr3_aa: CASSLRPEEKLFF; d_call: NA; clone_size: NA; v_call: TRBV6-1; j_call: TRBJ1-4
cdr3_nt: TGCGCCAGCAGCCCGACAGGACTAGCGTGGGGAGGGCAGTTCTTC; cdr3_aa: CASSPTGLAWGGQFF; d_call: TRBD2; clone_size: NA; v_call: TRBV5-1; j_call: TRBJ2-1
cdr3_nt: TGTGCCAGCAGTGGGGACAGCTATTATGGCTACACCTTC; cdr3_aa: CASSGDSYYGYTF; d_call: TRBD1; clone_size: NA; v_call: TRBV6-5; j_call: TRBJ1-2
cdr3_nt: TGTGCCAGCAGTACACTAGCGGGGCGGTACAATGAGCAGTTCTTC; cdr3_aa: CASSTLAGRYNEQFF; d_call: TRBD2; clone_size: NA; v_call: TRBV27; j_call: TRBJ2-1
cdr3_nt: TGTGCCACCGTGGACATCCAAAACATTCAGTACTTC; cdr3_aa: CATVDIQNIQYF; d_call: NA; clone_size: NA; v_call: TRBV10-3; j_call: TRBJ2-4